The TCR beta chain described here comes from a study of technical replicates of blood from several donors. Measured with immunoSEQ multiplex PCR; TCRdb has only the in-frame clones, and not every one. The sample has 95,000 or so clones, 85% to 95% seen once. Germline V gene sequence: CDR1 SGHTA, CDR2 FQGTGA. Deletions cut 2 bases from V and 5 bases from J, with 9 bases between. This CDR3 spans 13 amino acids. The gene calls are TRBV7-3 and TRBJ2-5; D is unclear. The sequenced sample was T cells isolated from PBMCs. The clonotype comes from a human donor in good health. The CDR3 spells CASSLSTLETQYF. The CDR3 DNA is TGTGCCAGCAGCTTATCGACACTGGAGACCCAGTACTTC.